This is a list of T cell receptor beta chains from one sample in a study of STAT3 mutations in large granular lymphocyte leukemia. TCRdb's table, derived via immunoSEQ multiplex PCR, lists solely in-frame clones and lacks some. The data contain around 13,000 clones, 90% of them seen just once; the ten biggest clones take up approximately 31%. Sequenced: peripheral blood mononuclear cells. These receptors were collected from a man aged 40-50 years with T-cell large granular lymphocyte leukemia. Some clones in this sample may be carry-over from other donors' samples. CDR3s include the opening cysteine and the closing phenylalanine or tryptophan. The order of the fields is J gene, CDR3 length, D gene, V gene, CDR3 protein, CDR3 DNA. D genes are given only for firm matches.

TRBJ2-5 17 TRBD1 TRBV5-6 CASSFPPRGQGKETQYF TGTGCCAGCAGCTTTCCCCCGAGGGGACAGGGGAAAGAGACCCAGTACTTC
TRBJ2-7 15 TRBD1 TRBV5-1 CASSLVPGQGHEQYF TGCGCCAGCAGCTTGGTCCCGGGACAGGGACACGAGCAGTACTTC
TRBJ2-1 16 - TRBV19 CASSIVGSSSYNEQFF TGTGCCAGTAGTATAGTAGGATCCAGCTCCTACAATGAGCAGTTCTTC
TRBJ1-2 14 - TRBV28 CASRDGGSNYGYTF TGTGCCAGCCGCGACGGAGGATCTAACTATGGCTACACCTTC
TRBJ2-5 17 TRBD1 TRBV4-1 CASSQAGTGARGETQYF TGCGCCAGCAGCCAAGCCGGGACAGGGGCCAGGGGGGAGACCCAGTACTTC
TRBJ1-5 19 - TRBV4-1 CASSQDPDSLQNGNQPQHF TGCGCCAGCAGCCAAGATCCGGACAGCCTCCAAAATGGCAATCAGCCCCAGCATTTT
TRBJ2-7 13 - TRBV5-4 CASSLRWNPRWDF TGTGCCAGCAGCTTGAGGTGGAACCCCCGCTGGGACTTC
TRBJ1-2 13 - TRBV7-2 CASSLSGGEGYTF TGTGCCAGCAGCTTATCCGGGGGAGAAGGCTACACCTTC
TRBJ2-7 14 - TRBV30 CAWRRGGVYYEQYF TGTGCCTGGAGGCGGGGTGGGGTGTACTACGAGCAGTACTTC
TRBJ1-6 13 - TRBV9 CASSVMEDSALHF TGTGCCAGCAGCGTAATGGAGGACTCGGCCCTCCACTTT